The entry below describes one T cell receptor (beta chain). Its antigen is unknown. There are no base qualities to consult, and no much larger clone falls within one base. The junction shows trimming of 3 bases on V and 2 bases on J, plus 19 bases between the germline ends. The CDR3, from cysteine to phenylalanine, totals 18 residues. Solely the CDR3 DNA is kept, with 54 bases framed from the first base. The germline V gene sets CDR1 to SGHDN and CDR2 to FVKESK. This sample was included in a study of blood T cell repertoires in COVID-19 (dated by TCRdb to 2020 to 2021). Background on the whole study: Samples from collaborators originated in the United States, Italy and Spain and spanned both the acute and convalescent phases of COVID-19. The material from the prospective study consisted of cDNA or gDNA derived from T cells, B-cell-depleted T cells, or PBMCs. The samples were drawn from the first 160 participants of the ongoing ImmuneRACE study and from 1,254 subjects provided by 6 global collaborators. Sample metadata almost always included a de-identified subject ID, COVID-19 status, age in years and sex. Where available, HLA class I and class II types were obtained from metadata supplied by the sample provider rather than from assay-based typing. The repertoires were released in a freely available public database intended as a resource for research on the immune response to SARS-CoV-2. Deeply sampled blood TCRbeta repertoires from subjects exposed to, actively infected with, or recovered from COVID-19 were included in the dataset. What the research found in general, with its limitations: How much clinical and demographic metadata was included differed by source and by participant, and the metadata was provided uncurated.

Collaborating institutions collected whole blood in K2EDTA tubes following their own protocols. For TCRbeta analysis, collaborators shipped samples as frozen whole blood, isolated PBMCs, or DNA extracted from either of those sample types. TCRbeta CDR3 regions were amplified from genomic DNA using the immunoSEQ Assay, a bias-controlled multiplex PCR. From the authors' description of their analysis: Nucleated cell counts per sample were estimated from amplification of reference gene primers within the assay. To quantify the absolute abundance of each unique TCRbeta CDR3 rearrangement, sequence reads were collapsed and filtered. For each sample, productive Simpson clonality was calculated by taking the square root of Simpson's diversity index across productive rearrangements. TCRdb took over this immuneACCESS table, retaining in-frame rearrangements with V and J assigned. Such tables are incomplete; in checked studies, under half of the missing clones stem from an unresolved V gene, and the remainder is unexplained. V, J and clone size reflect that table, while D and trimming were determined from the DNA. The sample includes roughly 250,000 clones, with 85% to 90% observed a single time. Jointly, the top ten make up about 0.8% of the sample.

The clonotype comes from a young man with acute or convalescent COVID-19. Rearrangement joined TRBV14 to TRBJ2-2; TRBD2 is a possible D gene, resting on 5 matching bases. The specimen was peripheral blood. Here is the DNA: TGTGCCAGCAGCCATACCCCGGACGGACTCGTCAACACCGGGGAGCTGTTTTTT. It encodes CASSHTPDGLVNTGELFF.